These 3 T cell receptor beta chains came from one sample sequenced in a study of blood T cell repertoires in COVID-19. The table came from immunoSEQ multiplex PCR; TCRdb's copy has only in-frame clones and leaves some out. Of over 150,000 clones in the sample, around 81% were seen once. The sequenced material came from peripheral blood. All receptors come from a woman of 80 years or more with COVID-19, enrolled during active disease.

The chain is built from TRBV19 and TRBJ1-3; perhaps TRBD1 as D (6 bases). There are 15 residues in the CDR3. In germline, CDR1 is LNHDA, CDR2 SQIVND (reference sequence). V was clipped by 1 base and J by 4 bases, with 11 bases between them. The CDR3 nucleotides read TGTGCCAGTAGTATAGGTACAGGGACAGGAAACACCATATATTTT. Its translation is CASSIGTGTGNTIYF.

Here the CDR3 reads CASSQNPPGSTGELFF. The DNA for the CDR3 is TGTGCCAGCAGCCAAAACCCACCGGGAAGCACCGGGGAGCTGTTTTTT. The V gene is TRBV4-2, the J gene TRBJ2-2; D perhaps matches TRBD2 (5 bases). Germline CDR1 is LGHNA and CDR2 is YNFKEQ. This CDR3 is built from 16 residues. Trimming removed 2 bases from V and 4 bases from J, with 14 bases in between.

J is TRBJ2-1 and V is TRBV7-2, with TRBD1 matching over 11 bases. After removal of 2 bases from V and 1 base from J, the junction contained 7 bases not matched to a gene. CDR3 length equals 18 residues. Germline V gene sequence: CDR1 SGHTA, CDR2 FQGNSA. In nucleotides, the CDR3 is TGTGCCAGCAGCTTATTTGGGACAGGGGGTACTTCCTACAATGAGCAGTTCTTC. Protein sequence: CASSLFGTGGTSYNEQFF.